This T cell receptor (beta chain) was captured by sequencing in a study of neurological immune-mediated disorders. This CDR3 has 13 residues. This clonotype was seen ten or more times. Its antigen is currently unknown. TCRdb re-called the 5' RACE reads through MiXCR, storing one row per CDR3 protein. The repertoire includes about 50,000 distinct CDR3 sequences, 10% of them detected once, and over 4% sits in the top ten. Study-wide results and caveats: In HTLV-1-associated myelopathy, TCR clonal expansion was greatest, and in multiple sclerosis it was least, below healthy controls.

The rearrangement joins TRBV21-1 to TRBJ2-5; the table gives TRBD2 as D, unverified against the DNA. TRBV21-1 is designated a pseudogene. Sequenced: PBMCs. The sequence derives from a man aged 65-85 years with HTLV-1-associated myelopathy (HAM/TSP). This CDR3 reads CATVGGGQETQYF. Here the CDR3 DNA reads TGTGCCACCGTAGGGGGAGGGCAAGAGACCCAGTACTTC.